Below are 9 T cell receptor beta chains sequenced from a single sample in a study of cytomegalovirus exposure and HLA in healthy donors. The PCR had 60 Vbeta and 13 Jbeta primers. The data were produced by immunoSEQ multiplex PCR, yet TCRdb's version contains in-frame clones alone and is incomplete. The table includes about 180,000 clones, around 82% detected once. Sequenced input: PBMCs. All receptors derive from a man aged 40-49 years in good health and CMV-seronegative.

The V gene is TRBV11-3, the J gene TRBJ2-2; D is uncertain. In germline, CDR1 is SGHNT, CDR2 YENEEA. There are 13 residues in the CDR3. V was shortened by 5 bases and J by 1 base, with 5 bases between the two germline ends. The CDR3 region is CASSRQNTGELFF. In DNA, the CDR3 is TGTGCCAGCAGCAGACAGAACACCGGGGAGCTGTTTTTT. Full variable domain (rest looked up from reference TRBV11-3 and TRBJ2-2): EAGVVQSPRYKIIEKKQPVAFWCNPISGHNTLYWYLQNLGQGPELLIRYENEEAVDDSQLPKDRFSAERLKGVDSTLKIQPAELGDSAVYLCASSRQNTGELFFGEGSRLTVL.

This chain connects TRBV2 to TRBJ2-1; 7 positions match TRBD1. The CDR3 runs 14 residues. V shed 6 bases and J 0 bases; nucleotides not matched to a gene: 2. Germline CDR1 and CDR2: SNHLY and FYNNEI. The CDR3 loop reads CASRQGSSYNEQFF. For the CDR3, the DNA is TGTGCCAGCAGACAGGGGAGCTCCTACAATGAGCAGTTCTTC. The full variable domain, with the rest looked up from reference TRBV2 and TRBJ2-1, is EPEVTQTPSHQVTQMGQEVILRCVPISNHLYFYWYRQILGQKVEFLVSFYNNEISEKSEIFDDQFSVERPDGSNFTLKIRSTKLEDSAMYFCASRQGSSYNEQFFGPGTRLTVL.

The chain has TRBV7-3 and TRBJ2-1; 10 nucleotides align to TRBD2. CDR1 and CDR2 from the germline V gene are SGHTA and FQGTGA. The length of the CDR3 is 14 residues. The trim removed 2 bases at V and 8 bases at J, leaving 3 bases unmatched. The CDR3 DNA is TGTGCCAGCAGCTTAGGGCTAGCGGGAGATGAGCAGTTCTTC. It is translated as CASSLGLAGDEQFF.

V and J are TRBV10-3 and TRBJ1-1, with D unresolved. The CDR3 loop spans 13 amino acids. CDR1 ENHRY and CDR2 SYGVKD come from the germline V gene. V was trimmed by 4 bases and J by 1 base, leaving 7 bases between them. CDR3 sequence reads: CAISVAENTEAFF. CDR3 coding DNA: TGTGCCATCAGTGTGGCAGAGAACACTGAAGCTTTCTTT.

CDR3 in DNA: TGTGCCAGCAGCTTGTGGGGACTAGCGGACCAAGAGACCCAGTACTTC. Protein sequence: CASSLWGLADQETQYF. The V and J genes are TRBV5-6 and TRBJ2-5; 11 bases align to TRBD2. V lost 1 base, J lost 0 bases, and 2 bases stayed unmatched. CDR3 size: 16 residues. Per germline, CDR1 SGHDT and CDR2 YYEEEE. Full variable domain (rest looked up from reference TRBV5-6 and TRBJ2-5): DAGVTQSPTHLIKTRGQQVTLRCSPKSGHDTVSWYQQALGQGPQFIFQYYEEEERQRGNFPDRFSGHQFPNYSSELNVNALLLGDSALYLCASSLWGLADQETQYFGPGTRLLVL.

The CDR3 coding sequence is TGTGCCAGTACGGGGGGGATTAACACCGGGGAGCTGTTTTTT. It translates to CASTGGINTGELFF. The chain combines TRBV19 with TRBJ2-2, with 8 bases aligning to TRBD2. Germline-derived CDR1 and CDR2 are LNHDA and SQIVND (reference sequence). J gave up 2 bases and V 7 bases, and 3 bases lay outside the gene matches. The CDR3 is 14 residues long.

The chain couples TRBV27 to TRBJ2-7; D unresolved. The germline V gene encodes CDR1 MNHEY and CDR2 SMNVEV (reference sequence). The CDR3 loop spans 12 amino acids. Trimming pared 3 bases from V and 3 bases from J, leaving 6 bases between. CDR3 coding DNA: TGTGCCAGCAGTTTGGCCGTCTACGAGCAGTACTTC. Its translation is CASSLAVYEQYF.

V usage is TRBV7-3 and J usage is TRBJ2-1, with TRBD2 matching 12 bases. The CDR3 contains 15 residues. The V segment lost 2 bases and the J segment 6 bases; nucleotides outside the gene matches: 2. Germline V gene data show CDR1 as SGHTA and CDR2 as FQGTGA. CDR3 DNA sequence: TGTGCCAGCAGCTTATCACTAGCGGGAGGCAATGAGCAGTTCTTC. As protein: CASSLSLAGGNEQFF. The full variable domain, rest sourced from reference TRBV7-3 and TRBJ2-1, is GAGVSQTPSNKVTEKGKYVELRCDPISGHTALYWYRQSLGQGPEFLIYFQGTGAADDSGLPNDRFFAVRPEGSVSTLKIQRTERGDSAVYLCASSLSLAGGNEQFFGPGTRLTVL.

The gene calls are TRBV4-3 and TRBJ2-3; TRBD1 is a possible D gene (5 bases). Between the trimmed V and J ends, which lost 0 bases and 11 bases, there was a span of 12 bases. In germline, CDR1 is LGHNA, CDR2 YSLEER. The CDR3 extends over 13 amino acids. CDR3 protein: CASSQESQGMQYF. The CDR3 DNA reads TGCGCCAGCAGCCAAGAGTCTCAGGGAATGCAGTATTTT.